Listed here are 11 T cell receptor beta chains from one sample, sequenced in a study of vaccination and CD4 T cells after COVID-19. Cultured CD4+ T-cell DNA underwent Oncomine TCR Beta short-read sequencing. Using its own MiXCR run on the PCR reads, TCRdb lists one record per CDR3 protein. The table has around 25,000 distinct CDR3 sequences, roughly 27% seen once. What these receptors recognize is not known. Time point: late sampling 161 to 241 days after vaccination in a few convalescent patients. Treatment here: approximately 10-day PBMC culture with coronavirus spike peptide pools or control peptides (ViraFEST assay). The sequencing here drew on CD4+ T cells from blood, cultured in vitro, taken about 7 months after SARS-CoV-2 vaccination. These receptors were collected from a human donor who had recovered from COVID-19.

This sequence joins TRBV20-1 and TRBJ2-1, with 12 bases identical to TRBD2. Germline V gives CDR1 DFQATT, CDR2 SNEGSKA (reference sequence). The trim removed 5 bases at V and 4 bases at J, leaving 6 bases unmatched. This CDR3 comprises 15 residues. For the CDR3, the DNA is TGCAGTGCTCCTCGGACTAGCGGGATGTACAATGAGCAGTTCTTC. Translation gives CSAPRTSGMYNEQFF.

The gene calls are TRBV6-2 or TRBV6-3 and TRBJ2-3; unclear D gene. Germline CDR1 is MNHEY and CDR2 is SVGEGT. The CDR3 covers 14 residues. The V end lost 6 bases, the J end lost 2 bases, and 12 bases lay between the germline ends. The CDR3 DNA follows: TGTGCCAGCAGAATATCCGGACCCACAGATACGCAGTATTTT. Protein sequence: CASRISGPTDTQYF.

The CDR3 is CASSPANGVYEQYF. As DNA, the CDR3 is TGTGCCAGCAGCCCAGCGAACGGGGTCTACGAGCAGTACTTC. The V and J genes are TRBV5-6 and TRBJ2-7; tentatively, D is TRBD2 (5 bases). The CDR3 contains 14 residues. Looked up from germline, CDR1 is SGHDT and CDR2 is YYEEEE. Trimming stripped 4 bases from V and 3 bases from J, with 14 bases between.

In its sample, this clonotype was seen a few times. The CDR3: CASSKHRDGGGTQYF. The CDR3 bases are TGTGCCAGCAGTAAACACCGGGACGGCGGCGGGACCCAGTACTTC. The rearrangement uses TRBV6-2 or TRBV6-3 and TRBJ2-5, with D perhaps given as TRBD1 or TRBD2 (5 bases each). CDR3 length: 15 residues. CDR1 and CDR2 from the germline V gene are MNHEY and SVGEGT. Trimming removed 5 bases at V and 7 bases at J, with 20 bases between.

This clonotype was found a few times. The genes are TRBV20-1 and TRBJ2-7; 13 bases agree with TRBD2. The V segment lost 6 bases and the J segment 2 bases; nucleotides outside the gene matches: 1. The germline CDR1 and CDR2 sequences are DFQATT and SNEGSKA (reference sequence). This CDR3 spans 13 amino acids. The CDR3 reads CSATSGGPYEQYF. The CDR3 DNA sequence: TGCAGTGCGACTAGCGGGGGGCCCTACGAGCAGTACTTC.

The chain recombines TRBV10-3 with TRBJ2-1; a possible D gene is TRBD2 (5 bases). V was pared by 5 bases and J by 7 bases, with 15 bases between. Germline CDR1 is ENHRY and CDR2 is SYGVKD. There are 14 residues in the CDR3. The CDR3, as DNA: TGTGCCATCAGTCCACTAGATAATAGGAATGAGCAGTTCTTC. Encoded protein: CAISPLDNRNEQFF.

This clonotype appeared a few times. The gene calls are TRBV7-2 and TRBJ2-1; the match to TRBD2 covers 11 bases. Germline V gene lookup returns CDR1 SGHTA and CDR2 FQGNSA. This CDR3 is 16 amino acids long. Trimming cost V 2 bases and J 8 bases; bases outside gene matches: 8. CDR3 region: CASSLLAGGPVDEQFF. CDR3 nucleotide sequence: TGTGCCAGCAGCTTATTAGCGGGAGGGCCGGTGGATGAGCAGTTCTTC. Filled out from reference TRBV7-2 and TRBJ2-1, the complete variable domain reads GAGVSQSPSNKVTEKGKDVELRCDPISGHTALYWYRQSLGQGLEFLIYFQGNSAPDKSGLPSDRFSAERTGGSVSTLTIQRTQQEDSAVYLCASSLLAGGPVDEQFFGPGTRLTVL.

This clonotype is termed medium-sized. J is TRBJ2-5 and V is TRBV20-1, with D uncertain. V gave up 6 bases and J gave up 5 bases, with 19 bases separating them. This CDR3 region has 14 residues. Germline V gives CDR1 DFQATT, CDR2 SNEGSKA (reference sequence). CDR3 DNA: TGCAGTGCCCCTCCTGGAAGGTCGAGGGAGACCCAGTACTTC. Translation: CSAPPGRSRETQYF.

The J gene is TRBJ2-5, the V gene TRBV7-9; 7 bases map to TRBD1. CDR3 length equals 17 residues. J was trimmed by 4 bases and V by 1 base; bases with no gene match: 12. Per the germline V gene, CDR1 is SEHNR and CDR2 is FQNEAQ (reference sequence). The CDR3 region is CASSLGVQGKWAETQYF. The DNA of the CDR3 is TGTGCCAGCAGCTTAGGGGTACAGGGGAAGTGGGCAGAGACCCAGTACTTC.

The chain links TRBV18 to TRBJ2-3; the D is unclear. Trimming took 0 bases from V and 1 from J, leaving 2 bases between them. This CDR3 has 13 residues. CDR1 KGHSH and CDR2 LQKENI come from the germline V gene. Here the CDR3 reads CASSPPGTDTQYF. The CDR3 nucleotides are TGTGCCAGCTCACCACCAGGCACAGATACGCAGTATTTT.

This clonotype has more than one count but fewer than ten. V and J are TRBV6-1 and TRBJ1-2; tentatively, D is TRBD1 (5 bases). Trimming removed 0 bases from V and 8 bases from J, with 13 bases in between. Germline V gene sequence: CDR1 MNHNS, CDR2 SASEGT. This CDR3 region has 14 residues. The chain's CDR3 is CASSEASFRGGYTF. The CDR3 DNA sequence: TGTGCCAGCAGTGAAGCGTCCTTCCGGGGGGGCTACACCTTC.